The clone carrying this T cell receptor (beta chain) was seen a handful of times. This sample stems from a study of blood T cell repertoires in COVID-19. Looking at the study overall: PBMCs, B-cell-depleted T cells, or T cells were the source of the cDNA or gDNA that made up the material.

Germline CDR1 is SGHRS and CDR2 is YFSETQ. Trimming removed 0 bases at V and 9 bases at J, with 16 bases between. This CDR3 region has 15 residues. Sequencing used immunoSEQ multiplex PCR; TCRdb keeps in-frame clones, though not all of them. The data contain 200,000 to 250,000 clones, approximately 87% of them singletons. Sequenced: PBMCs or T cells enriched from blood (not recorded which). V usage is TRBV5-1 and J usage is TRBJ2-1; the D gene is possibly TRBD2 (5 bases). The sequence was obtained from a woman in her forties or fifties in a cohort exposed to, infected with or recovered from COVID-19 (not recorded which). The CDR3 coding sequence is TGCGCCAGCAGCTTGGCACCGGGATCCGAAGGTGAGCAGTTCTTC. Its translation is CASSLAPGSEGEQFF.